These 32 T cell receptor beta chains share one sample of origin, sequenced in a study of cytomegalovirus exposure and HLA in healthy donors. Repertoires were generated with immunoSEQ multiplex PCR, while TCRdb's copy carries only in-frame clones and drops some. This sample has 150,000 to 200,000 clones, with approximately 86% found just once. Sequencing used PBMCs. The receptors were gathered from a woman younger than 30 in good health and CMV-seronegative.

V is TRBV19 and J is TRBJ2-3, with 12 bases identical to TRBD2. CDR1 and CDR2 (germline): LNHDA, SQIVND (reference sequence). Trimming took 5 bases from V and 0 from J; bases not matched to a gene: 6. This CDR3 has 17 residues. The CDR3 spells CASSVRLAGASTDTQYF. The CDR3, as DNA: TGTGCCAGTAGTGTCAGACTAGCGGGGGCTAGCACAGATACGCAGTATTTT.

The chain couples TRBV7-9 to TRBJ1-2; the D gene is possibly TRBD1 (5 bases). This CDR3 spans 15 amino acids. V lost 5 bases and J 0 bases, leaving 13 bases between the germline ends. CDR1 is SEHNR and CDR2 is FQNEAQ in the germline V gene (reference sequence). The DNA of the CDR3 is TGTGCCAGCAGCAAGAGGGACTCAGCTAACTATGGCTACACCTTC. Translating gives CASSKRDSANYGYTF.

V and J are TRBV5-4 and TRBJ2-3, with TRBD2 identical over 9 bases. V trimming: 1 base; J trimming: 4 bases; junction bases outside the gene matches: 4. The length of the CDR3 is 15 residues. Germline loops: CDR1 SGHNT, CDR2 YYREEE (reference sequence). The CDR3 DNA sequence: TGTGCCAGCAGCTTGAGGCGGGAGGGAGCAGATACGCAGTATTTT. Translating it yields CASSLRREGADTQYF.

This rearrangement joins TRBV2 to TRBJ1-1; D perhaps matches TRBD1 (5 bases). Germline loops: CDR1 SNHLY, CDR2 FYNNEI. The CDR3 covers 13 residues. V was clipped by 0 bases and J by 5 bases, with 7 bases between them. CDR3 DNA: TGTGCCAGCAGTGAAGCTTCAGGGACTGAAGCTTTCTTT. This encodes CASSEASGTEAFF.

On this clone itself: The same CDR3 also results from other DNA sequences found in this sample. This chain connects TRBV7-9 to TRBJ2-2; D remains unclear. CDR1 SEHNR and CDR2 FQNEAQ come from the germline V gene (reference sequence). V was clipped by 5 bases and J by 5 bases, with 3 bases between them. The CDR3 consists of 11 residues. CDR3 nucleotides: TGTGCCAGCAGCCTAACCGGGGAGCTGTTTTTT. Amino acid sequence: CASSLTGELFF. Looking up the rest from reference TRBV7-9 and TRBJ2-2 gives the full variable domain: DTGVSQNPRHKITKRGQNVTFRCDPISEHNRLYWYRQTLGQGPEFLTYFQNEAQLEKSRLLSDRFSAERPKGSFSTLEIQRTEQGDSAMYLCASSLTGELFFGEGSRLTVL.

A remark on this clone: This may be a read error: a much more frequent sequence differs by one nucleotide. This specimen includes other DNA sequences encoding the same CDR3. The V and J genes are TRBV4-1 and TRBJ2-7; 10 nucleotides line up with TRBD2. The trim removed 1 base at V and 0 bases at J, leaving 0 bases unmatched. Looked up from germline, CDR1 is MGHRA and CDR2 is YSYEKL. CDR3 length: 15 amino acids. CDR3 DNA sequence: TGCGCCAGCAGCCAAGGACTAGCGGGCTCCTACGAGCAGTACTTC. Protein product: CASSQGLAGSYEQYF.

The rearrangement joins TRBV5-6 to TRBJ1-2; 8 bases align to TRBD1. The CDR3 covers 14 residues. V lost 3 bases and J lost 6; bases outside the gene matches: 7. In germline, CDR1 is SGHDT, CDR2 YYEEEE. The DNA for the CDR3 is TGTGCCAGCAGCTACGGACAGGGAACGGATGGCTACACCTTC. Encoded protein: CASSYGQGTDGYTF.

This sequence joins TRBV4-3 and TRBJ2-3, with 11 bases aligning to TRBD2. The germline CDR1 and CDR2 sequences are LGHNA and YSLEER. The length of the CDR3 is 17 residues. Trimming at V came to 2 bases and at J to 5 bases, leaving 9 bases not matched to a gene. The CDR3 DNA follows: TGCGCCAGCAGCCAACTCGTAGCGGGAGGGCCCGGAGATACGCAGTATTTT. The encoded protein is CASSQLVAGGPGDTQYF.

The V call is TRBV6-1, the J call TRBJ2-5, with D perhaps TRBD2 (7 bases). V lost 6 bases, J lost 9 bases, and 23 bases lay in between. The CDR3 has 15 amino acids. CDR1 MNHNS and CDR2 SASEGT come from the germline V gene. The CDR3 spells CASRGGRGAQAAQYF. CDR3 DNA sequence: TGTGCCAGCAGAGGGGGGAGGGGCGCTCAAGCGGCCCAGTACTTC.

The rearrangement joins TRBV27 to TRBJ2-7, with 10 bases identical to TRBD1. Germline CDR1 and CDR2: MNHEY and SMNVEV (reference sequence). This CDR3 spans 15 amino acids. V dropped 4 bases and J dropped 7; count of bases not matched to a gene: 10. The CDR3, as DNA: TGTGCCAGCAGTTCCGGACAGGGGGGAAAGGAAGAGCAGTACTTC. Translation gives CASSSGQGGKEEQYF.

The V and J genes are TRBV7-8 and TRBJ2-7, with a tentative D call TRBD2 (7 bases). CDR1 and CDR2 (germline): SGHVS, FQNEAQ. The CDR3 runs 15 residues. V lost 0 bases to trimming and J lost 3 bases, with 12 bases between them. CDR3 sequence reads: CASSLAGGPYYEQYF. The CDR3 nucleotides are TGTGCCAGCAGCTTAGCGGGGGGGCCCTACTACGAGCAGTACTTC.

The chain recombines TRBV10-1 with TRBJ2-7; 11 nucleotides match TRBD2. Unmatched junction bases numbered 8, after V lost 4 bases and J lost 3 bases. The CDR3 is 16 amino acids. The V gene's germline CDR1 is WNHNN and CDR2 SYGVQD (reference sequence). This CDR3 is CASSGGASGRFYEQYF. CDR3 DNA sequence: TGCGCCAGCAGTGGGGGGGCTAGCGGGAGGTTCTACGAGCAGTACTTC.

This CDR3 is CASLDRGVGEQYF. CDR3 DNA sequence: TGTGCCAGCTTAGACAGGGGGGTAGGGGAGCAGTACTTC. The J gene is TRBJ2-7, the V gene TRBV2, with TRBD1 identical over 9 bases. The V and J ends lost 8 bases and 7 bases, in that order; junction bases with no gene match: 9. The CDR3 totals 13 residues. Germline V CDR1 and CDR2: SNHLY, FYNNEI.

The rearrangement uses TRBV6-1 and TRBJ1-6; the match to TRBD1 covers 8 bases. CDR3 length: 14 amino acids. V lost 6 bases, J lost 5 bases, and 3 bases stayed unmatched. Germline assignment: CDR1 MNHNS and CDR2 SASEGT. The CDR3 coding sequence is TGTGCCAGCAGCCCAGGGGGCCATAATTCACCCCTCCACTTT. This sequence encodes CASSPGGHNSPLHF.

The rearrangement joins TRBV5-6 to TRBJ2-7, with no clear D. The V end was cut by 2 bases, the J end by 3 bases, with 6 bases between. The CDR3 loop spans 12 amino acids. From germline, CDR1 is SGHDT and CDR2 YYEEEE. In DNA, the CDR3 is TGTGCCAGCAGCTTACAAGACTACGAGCAGTACTTC. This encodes CASSLQDYEQYF.

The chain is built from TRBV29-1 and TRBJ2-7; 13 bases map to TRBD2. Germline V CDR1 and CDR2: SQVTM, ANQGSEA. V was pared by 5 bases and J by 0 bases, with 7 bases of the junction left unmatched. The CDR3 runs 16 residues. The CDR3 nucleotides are TGCAGCGTTCTGGGACTAGCGGGACCGAGCTCCTACGAGCAGTACTTC. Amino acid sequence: CSVLGLAGPSSYEQYF.

The CDR3 region is CATTGGGIYGYTF. The CDR3 coding sequence is TGTGCCACTACAGGGGGAGGAATCTATGGCTACACCTTC. The chain carries TRBV19 and TRBJ1-2; the match to TRBD1 covers 8 bases. The germline gives CDR1 LNHDA, CDR2 SQIVND (reference sequence). J gave up 4 bases and V 10 bases, and 8 bases lay outside the gene matches. The CDR3 runs to 13 residues.

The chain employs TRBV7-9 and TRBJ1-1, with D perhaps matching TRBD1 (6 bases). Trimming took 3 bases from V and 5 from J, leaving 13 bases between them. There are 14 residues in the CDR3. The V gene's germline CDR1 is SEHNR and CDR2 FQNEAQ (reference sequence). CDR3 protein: CASSFTGLVTEAFF. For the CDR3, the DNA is TGTGCCAGCAGCTTTACAGGGCTTGTGACTGAAGCTTTCTTT. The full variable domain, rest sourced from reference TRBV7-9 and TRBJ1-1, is DTGVSQNPRHKITKRGQNVTFRCDPISEHNRLYWYRQTLGQGPEFLTYFQNEAQLEKSRLLSDRFSAERPKGSFSTLEIQRTEQGDSAMYLCASSFTGLVTEAFFGQGTRLTVV.

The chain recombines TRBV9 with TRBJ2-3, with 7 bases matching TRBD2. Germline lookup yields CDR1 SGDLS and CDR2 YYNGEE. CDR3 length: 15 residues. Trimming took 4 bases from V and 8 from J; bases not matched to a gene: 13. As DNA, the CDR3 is TGTGCCAGCAGCCGTACTAGCGAACCGGAGGGTACGCAGTATTTT. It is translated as CASSRTSEPEGTQYF.

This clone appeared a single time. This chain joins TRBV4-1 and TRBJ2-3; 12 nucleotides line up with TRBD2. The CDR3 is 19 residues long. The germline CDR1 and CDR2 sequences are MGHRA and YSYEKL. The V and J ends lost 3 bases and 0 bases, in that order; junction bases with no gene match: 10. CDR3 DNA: TGCGCCAGCAGCCAGGCCTCAGGACTAGCGGGACGTAGCACAGATACGCAGTATTTT. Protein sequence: CASSQASGLAGRSTDTQYF.

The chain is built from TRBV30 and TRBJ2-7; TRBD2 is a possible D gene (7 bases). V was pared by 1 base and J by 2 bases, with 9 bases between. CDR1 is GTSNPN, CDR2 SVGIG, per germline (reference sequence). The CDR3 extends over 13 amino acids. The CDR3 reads CAWSAGGAYEQYF. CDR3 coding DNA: TGTGCCTGGAGTGCGGGGGGCGCCTACGAGCAGTACTTC.

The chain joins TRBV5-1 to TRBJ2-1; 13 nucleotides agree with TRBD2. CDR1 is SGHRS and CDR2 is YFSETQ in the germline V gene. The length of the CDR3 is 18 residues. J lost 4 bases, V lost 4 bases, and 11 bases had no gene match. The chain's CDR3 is CASSVLLAGGPIYNEQFF. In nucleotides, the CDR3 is TGCGCCAGCAGCGTCTTACTAGCGGGAGGGCCTATATACAATGAGCAGTTCTTC. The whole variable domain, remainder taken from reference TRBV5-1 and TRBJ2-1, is KAGVTQTPRYLIKTRGQQVTLSCSPISGHRSVSWYQQTPGQGLQFLFEYFSETQRNKGNFPGRFSGRQFSNSRSEMNVSTLELGDSALYLCASSVLLAGGPIYNEQFFGPGTRLTVL.

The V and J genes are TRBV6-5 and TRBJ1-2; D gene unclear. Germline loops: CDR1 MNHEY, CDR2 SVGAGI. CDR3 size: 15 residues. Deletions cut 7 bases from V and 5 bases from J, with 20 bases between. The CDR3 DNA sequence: TGTGCCAGCACCCCCGGAGCCCCCGTCCTATATGGCTACACCTTC. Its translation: CASTPGAPVLYGYTF.

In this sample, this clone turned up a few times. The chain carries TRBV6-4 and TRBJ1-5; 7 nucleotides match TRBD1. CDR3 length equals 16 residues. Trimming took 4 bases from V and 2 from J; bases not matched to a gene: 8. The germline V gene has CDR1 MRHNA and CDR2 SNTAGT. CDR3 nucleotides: TGTGCCAGCAGTGCCCAGGGGGGTGGTGGCAATCAGCCCCAGCATTTT. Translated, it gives CASSAQGGGGNQPQHF.

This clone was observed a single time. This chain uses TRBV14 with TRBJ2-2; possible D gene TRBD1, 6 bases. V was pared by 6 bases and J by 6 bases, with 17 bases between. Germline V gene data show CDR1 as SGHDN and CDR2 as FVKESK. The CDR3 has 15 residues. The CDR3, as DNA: TGTGCCAGCAGGGGCTTGGGACATAACGCCGGGGAGCTGTTTTTT. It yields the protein CASRGLGHNAGELFF.

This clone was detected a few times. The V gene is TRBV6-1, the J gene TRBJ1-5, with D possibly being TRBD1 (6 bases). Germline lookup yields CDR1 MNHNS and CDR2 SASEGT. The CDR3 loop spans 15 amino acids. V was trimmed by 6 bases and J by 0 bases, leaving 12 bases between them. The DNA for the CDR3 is TGTGCCAGCAGAGCAGGGGTATATAGCAATCAGCCCCAGCATTTT. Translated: CASRAGVYSNQPQHF.

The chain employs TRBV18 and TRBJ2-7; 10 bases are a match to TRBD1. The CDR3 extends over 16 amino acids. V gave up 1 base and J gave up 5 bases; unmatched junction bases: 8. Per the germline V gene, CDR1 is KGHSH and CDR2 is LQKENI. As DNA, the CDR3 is TGTGCCAGCTCACCACGGACAGGGGGTCGAAGGAACGAGCAGTACTTC. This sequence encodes CASSPRTGGRRNEQYF.

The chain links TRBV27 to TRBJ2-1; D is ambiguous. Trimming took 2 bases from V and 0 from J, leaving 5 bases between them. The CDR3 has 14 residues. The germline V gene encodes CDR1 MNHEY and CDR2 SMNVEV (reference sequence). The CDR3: CASSLADSYNEQFF. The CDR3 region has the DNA TGTGCCAGCAGTTTAGCGGACTCCTACAATGAGCAGTTCTTC.

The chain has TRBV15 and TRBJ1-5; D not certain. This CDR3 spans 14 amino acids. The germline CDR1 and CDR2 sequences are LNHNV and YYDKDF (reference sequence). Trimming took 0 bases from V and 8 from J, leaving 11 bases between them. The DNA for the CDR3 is TGTGCCACCAGCAGAGATTTCCGGTCGGAGCCCCAGCATTTT. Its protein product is CATSRDFRSEPQHF.

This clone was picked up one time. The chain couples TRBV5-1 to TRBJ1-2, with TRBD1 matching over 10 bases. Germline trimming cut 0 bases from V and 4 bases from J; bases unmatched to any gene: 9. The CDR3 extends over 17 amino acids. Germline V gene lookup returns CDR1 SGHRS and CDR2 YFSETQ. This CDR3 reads CASSLGTTGGAPYGYTF. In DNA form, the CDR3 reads TGCGCCAGCAGCTTGGGGACGACAGGGGGCGCCCCCTATGGCTACACCTTC.

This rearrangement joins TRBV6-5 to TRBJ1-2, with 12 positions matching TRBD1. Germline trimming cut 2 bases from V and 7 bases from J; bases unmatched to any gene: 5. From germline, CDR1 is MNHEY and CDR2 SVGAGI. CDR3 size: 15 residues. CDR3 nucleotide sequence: TGTGCCAGCAGTTACGGGACAGGGGGCGCGAGTGGCTACACCTTC. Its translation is CASSYGTGGASGYTF.

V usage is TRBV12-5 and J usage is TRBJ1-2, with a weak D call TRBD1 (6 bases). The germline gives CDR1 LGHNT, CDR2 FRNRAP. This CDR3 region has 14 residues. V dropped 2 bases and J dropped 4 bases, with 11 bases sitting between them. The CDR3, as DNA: TGTGCTAGTGGTTTGTTCGGACAGATCTATGGCTACACCTTC. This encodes CASGLFGQIYGYTF.